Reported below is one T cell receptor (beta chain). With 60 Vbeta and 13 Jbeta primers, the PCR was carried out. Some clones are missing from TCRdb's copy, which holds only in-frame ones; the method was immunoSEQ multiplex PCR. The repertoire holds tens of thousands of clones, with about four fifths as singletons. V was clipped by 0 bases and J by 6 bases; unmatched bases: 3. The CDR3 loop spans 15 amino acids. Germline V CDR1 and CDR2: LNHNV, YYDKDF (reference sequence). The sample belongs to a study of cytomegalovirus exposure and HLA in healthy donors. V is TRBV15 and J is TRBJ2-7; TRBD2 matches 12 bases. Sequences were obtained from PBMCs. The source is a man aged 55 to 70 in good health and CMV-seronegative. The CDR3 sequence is CATSRDTSGGREQYF. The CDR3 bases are TGTGCCACCAGCAGAGATACTAGCGGGGGGCGCGAGCAGTACTTC.